Described below is a single TCR beta chain sequence and its context. This sample is part of a study of technical replicates of blood from several donors. J was trimmed by 5 bases and V by 6 bases; bases with no gene match: 1. There are 12 residues in the CDR3. The V gene's germline CDR1 is MNHNS and CDR2 SASEGT. Produced via immunoSEQ multiplex PCR; TCRdb's table is partial and in-frame only. The table shows 80,000 or so clones, with around 96% occurring only once. Source material: T cells isolated from PBMCs. This receptor was identified in a human donor in good health. The chain links TRBV6-1 to TRBJ1-5; TRBD1 agrees at 7 bases. The CDR3 loop is CASRQGHQPQHF. Here the CDR3 DNA reads TGTGCCAGCAGACAGGGGCATCAGCCCCAGCATTTT.